This T cell receptor (beta chain) was identified in a study of blood T cell repertoires in COVID-19. Study background: PBMCs, B-cell-depleted T cells, or T cells provided the cDNA or gDNA that made up the material.

In the study's own analysis: Cell counts per sample came from amplifying reference gene primers. Libraries were prepared by immunoSEQ multiplex PCR; TCRdb keeps only in-frame clonotypes and omits some of them. The DNA was the basis for D and trimming; V, J and clone size are from that table. Of just under 350,000 clones detected, about nine tenths appear once; the ten largest clones hold more than 5.5%. CDR1 and CDR2 from the germline V gene are MNHNY and SVGAGI (reference sequence). The CDR3 consists of 17 residues. J lost 4 bases, V lost 5 bases, and 14 bases had no gene match. Seattle patient enrollment occurred during active infection, with longitudinal follow-up thereafter.

The sequenced sample consisted of peripheral blood. The TCR sequence derives from an older woman with COVID-19, enrolled during active disease. The genes are TRBV6-6 and TRBJ1-1, with 9 bases fitting TRBD1. CDR3 nucleotide sequence: TGTGCCAGCAGTCTTCCTTTCTCCGGGACAGGGATCACTGAAGCTTTCTTT. Translated, it gives CASSLPFSGTGITEAFF.